Listed below are T cell receptor beta chains from one sample, sequenced in a study of blood T cell repertoires in COVID-19. Measured with immunoSEQ multiplex PCR; TCRdb has only the in-frame clones, and not every one. The sample lists tens of thousands of clones; 91% were seen once. The sequencing sample was made of peripheral blood. Receptors were obtained from a human donor in a cohort sampled during active COVID-19. Each CDR3 is given with its conserved first and last residue. Fields, in order: clone size, D gene, J gene, V gene, CDR3 DNA, CDR3 protein. The D gene is left open where the match is weak. The listing skips clone size in some rows; elsewhere it reads once, few, many or a size class.

abundance: -; d_gene: -; j_gene: TRBJ1-5; v_gene: TRBV12-3/TRBV12-4; CDR3nt: TGTGCCATCAGACGCGGGAATCAGCCCCAGCATTTT; CDR3aa: CAIRRGNQPQHF
abundance: -; d_gene: -; j_gene: TRBJ1-2; v_gene: TRBV6-5; CDR3nt: TGTGCCAGCAGTTACGGGGGGGTGGGGGGCTACACCTTC; CDR3aa: CASSYGGVGGYTF
abundance: -; d_gene: TRBD2; j_gene: TRBJ2-2; v_gene: TRBV6-2/TRBV6-3; CDR3nt: TGTGCCAGCAGTCCGGGACTAGTGATTACCGGGGAGCTGTTTTTT; CDR3aa: CASSPGLVITGELFF
abundance: once; d_gene: TRBD1; j_gene: TRBJ2-2; v_gene: TRBV6-6; CDR3nt: TGTGCCAGCACCCTCCGGCTGGGACAGATCACCGGGGAGCTGTTTTTT; CDR3aa: CASTLRLGQITGELFF
abundance: -; d_gene: TRBD1; j_gene: TRBJ2-1; v_gene: TRBV5-6; CDR3nt: TGTGCCAGCAGCCTTTCCGGGACAGGTCGCAATGAGCAGTTCTTC; CDR3aa: CASSLSGTGRNEQFF
abundance: once; d_gene: -; j_gene: TRBJ1-2; v_gene: TRBV19; CDR3nt: TGTGCCAGTAGTATAGTATCGGGGGAGGGCTACACCTTC; CDR3aa: CASSIVSGEGYTF
abundance: few; d_gene: TRBD2; j_gene: TRBJ2-2; v_gene: TRBV6-2/TRBV6-3; CDR3nt: TGTGCCAGCAGTTTCGGGACTAGCGGATTCACCGGGGAGCTGTTTTTT; CDR3aa: CASSFGTSGFTGELFF
abundance: -; d_gene: -; j_gene: TRBJ2-1; v_gene: TRBV2; CDR3nt: TGTGCCAGCAGGGGGCCTTACAATGAGCAGTTCTTC; CDR3aa: CASRGPYNEQFF
abundance: -; d_gene: -; j_gene: TRBJ1-5; v_gene: TRBV19; CDR3nt: TGTGCCAGTAGTTTACAGGGAGATCAGCCCCAGCATTTT; CDR3aa: CASSLQGDQPQHF
abundance: -; d_gene: -; j_gene: TRBJ1-6; v_gene: TRBV11-3; CDR3nt: TGTGCCAGCAGCTCCTCCAGGGACTCCTATAATTCACCCCTCCACTTT; CDR3aa: CASSSSRDSYNSPLHF
abundance: once; d_gene: -; j_gene: TRBJ2-4; v_gene: TRBV18; CDR3nt: TGTGCCAGCTCACCACAGGGGCACACAAACATTCAGTACTTC; CDR3aa: CASSPQGHTNIQYF
abundance: -; d_gene: TRBD1; j_gene: TRBJ1-4; v_gene: TRBV5-1; CDR3nt: TGCGCCAGCAGGACCATACCGGGACAGAACAATGAAAAACTGTTTTTT; CDR3aa: CASRTIPGQNNEKLFF
abundance: -; d_gene: -; j_gene: TRBJ1-5; v_gene: TRBV6-1; CDR3nt: TGTGCCAGCAGTGAAGTTCCAGCCGCTCGAGGGTCCCAGCATTTT; CDR3aa: CASSEVPAARGSQHF
abundance: -; d_gene: -; j_gene: TRBJ1-2; v_gene: TRBV30; CDR3nt: TGTGCCTGGAGTGTATTCGTCAGGACTAACTATGGCTACACCTTC; CDR3aa: CAWSVFVRTNYGYTF
abundance: -; d_gene: -; j_gene: TRBJ1-4; v_gene: TRBV19; CDR3nt: TGTGCCAGTAGTACCAACAGTAATGGCCTGTTTTTT; CDR3aa: CASSTNSNGLFF
abundance: once; d_gene: -; j_gene: TRBJ2-1; v_gene: TRBV7-2; CDR3nt: TGTGCCAGCAGCTTCACAGGCTTTTTGGGTGAGCAGTTCTTC; CDR3aa: CASSFTGFLGEQFF
abundance: -; d_gene: TRBD2; j_gene: TRBJ2-2; v_gene: TRBV5-6; CDR3nt: TGTGCCAGCAGCGGGGGACTAGCGGGTTTGACCGGGGAGCTGTTTTTT; CDR3aa: CASSGGLAGLTGELFF
abundance: -; d_gene: -; j_gene: TRBJ2-1; v_gene: TRBV11-3; CDR3nt: TGTGCCAGCAGCTTAGATGGGCCATACAATGAGCAGTTCTTC; CDR3aa: CASSLDGPYNEQFF
abundance: -; d_gene: TRBD2; j_gene: TRBJ2-3; v_gene: TRBV19; CDR3nt: TGTGCCAGTAGTCCACTAGCGGGGGGGAGAGATACGCAGTATTTT; CDR3aa: CASSPLAGGRDTQYF
abundance: -; d_gene: TRBD2; j_gene: TRBJ2-3; v_gene: TRBV28; CDR3nt: TGTGCCAGCAGTGGGGGGGGTACGCAGTATTTT; CDR3aa: CASSGGGTQYF
abundance: -; d_gene: -; j_gene: TRBJ1-2; v_gene: TRBV19; CDR3nt: TGTGCCAGTTACAGGCCCGAAGTAGGCTACACCTTC; CDR3aa: CASYRPEVGYTF
abundance: -; d_gene: -; j_gene: TRBJ2-3; v_gene: TRBV7-2; CDR3nt: TGTGCCAGCACGCCGAACACCGTTTACACAGATACGCAGTATTTT; CDR3aa: CASTPNTVYTDTQYF
abundance: -; d_gene: -; j_gene: TRBJ2-1; v_gene: TRBV19; CDR3nt: TGTGCCAGTCTCGGGCAGGGGTACCACAATGAGCAGTTCTTC; CDR3aa: CASLGQGYHNEQFF
abundance: -; d_gene: -; j_gene: TRBJ1-3; v_gene: TRBV6-1; CDR3nt: TGTGCCAGCAGTGAAGCCACGTGGGTTGGGCCTGGAAACACCATATATTTT; CDR3aa: CASSEATWVGPGNTIYF
abundance: -; d_gene: -; j_gene: TRBJ1-5; v_gene: TRBV27; CDR3nt: TGTGCCAGCAGTTTCGCAGGGACTCTGAGCAATCAGCCCCAGCATTTT; CDR3aa: CASSFAGTLSNQPQHF
abundance: -; d_gene: -; j_gene: TRBJ1-1; v_gene: TRBV3-1/TRBV3-2; CDR3nt: TGTGCCAGCAGCCAATTAAGAGGGAACACTGAAGCTTTCTTT; CDR3aa: CASSQLRGNTEAFF
abundance: once; d_gene: -; j_gene: TRBJ2-1; v_gene: TRBV7-9; CDR3nt: TGTGCCAGCAGCTTTAGCGAAGGTCTGCAGTTCTTC; CDR3aa: CASSFSEGLQFF
abundance: -; d_gene: TRBD2; j_gene: TRBJ2-2; v_gene: TRBV5-8; CDR3nt: TGTGCCAGCAGCCCACTAGCGGGAGGGAACACCGGGGAGCTGTTTTTT; CDR3aa: CASSPLAGGNTGELFF
abundance: -; d_gene: -; j_gene: TRBJ2-1; v_gene: TRBV10-3; CDR3nt: TGTGCCATCCATGGTGGGCGGGGGCACAATGAGCAGTTCTTC; CDR3aa: CAIHGGRGHNEQFF
abundance: -; d_gene: -; j_gene: TRBJ2-1; v_gene: TRBV20-1; CDR3nt: TGCAGCGGGTCCTACAATGAGCAGTTCTTC; CDR3aa: CSGSYNEQFF
abundance: -; d_gene: -; j_gene: TRBJ1-2; v_gene: TRBV11-3; CDR3nt: TGTGCCAGCAGCTTAGATGGCGACAGCGAATATGGCTACACCTTC; CDR3aa: CASSLDGDSEYGYTF
abundance: -; d_gene: TRBD2; j_gene: TRBJ2-1; v_gene: TRBV5-1; CDR3nt: TGCGCCAGCAGCTTGGAGACTAGCGGGAGCTACAATGAGCAGTTCTTC; CDR3aa: CASSLETSGSYNEQFF
abundance: once; d_gene: -; j_gene: TRBJ2-3; v_gene: TRBV11-2; CDR3nt: TGTGCCAGCAGCTTAGGTAGCACTAGTGGTACAGATACGCAGTATTTT; CDR3aa: CASSLGSTSGTDTQYF
abundance: -; d_gene: -; j_gene: TRBJ1-2; v_gene: TRBV28; CDR3nt: TGTGCCAGCAGTTTATTGGGCGGGGCGGGAGGCTACACCTTC; CDR3aa: CASSLLGGAGGYTF
abundance: -; d_gene: TRBD1; j_gene: TRBJ2-2; v_gene: TRBV7-9; CDR3nt: TGTGCCAGCACCCAAGGGGGCGCCGGGGAGCTGTTTTTT; CDR3aa: CASTQGGAGELFF
abundance: -; d_gene: -; j_gene: TRBJ2-1; v_gene: TRBV11-3; CDR3nt: TGTGCCAGCAGCCCCGCTACAGGGAATCGAAATTGGAATGAGCAGTTCTTC; CDR3aa: CASSPATGNRNWNEQFF
abundance: -; d_gene: TRBD2; j_gene: TRBJ2-1; v_gene: TRBV15; CDR3nt: TGTGCCACCAGCCTGATGAGCGGGAACTCCTACAATGAGCAGTTCTTC; CDR3aa: CATSLMSGNSYNEQFF
abundance: -; d_gene: -; j_gene: TRBJ2-1; v_gene: TRBV7-2; CDR3nt: TGTGCCAGCAGCCTCCCGGTTTATCAGGGCGGCTACAATGAGCAGTTCTTC; CDR3aa: CASSLPVYQGGYNEQFF
abundance: -; d_gene: TRBD1; j_gene: TRBJ1-5; v_gene: TRBV19; CDR3nt: TGTGCCAGTAGGGGACAGGGCCCCAATCAGCCCCAGCATTTT; CDR3aa: CASRGQGPNQPQHF
abundance: -; d_gene: TRBD1; j_gene: TRBJ1-1; v_gene: TRBV30; CDR3nt: TGTGCCTGGAGCCGAAGGGGGCTTAACACTGAAGCTTTCTTT; CDR3aa: CAWSRRGLNTEAFF
abundance: -; d_gene: -; j_gene: TRBJ2-6; v_gene: TRBV18; CDR3nt: TGTGCCAGCTCAGAAGAGGAACAGGGATTGTATGGCTCTGGGGCCAACGTCCTGACTTTC; CDR3aa: CASSEEEQGLYGSGANVLTF